The 20 T cell receptor beta chains in this list originate from one sample, sequenced in a study of regulatory T cells in long-lasting Graves disease. The TCR beta library used iRepertoire HTBI primers with Arm-PCR amplification of CDR3. One entry per CDR3 protein results from TCRdb running MiXCR on the multiplex PCR reads. The sample records hundreds of thousands of distinct CDR3 sequences, 16% being singletons. The time point is: newly diagnosed GD, antithyroid drugs for less than 3 months. PBMC RNA served as the TCR library source. The sample was also reused in another study, on T cells in Graves' hyperthyroidism and ophthalmopathy.

Material: peripheral blood mononuclear cells (PBMCs), obtained at new diagnosis, from a patient treated with antithyroid drugs. These receptors came from a man aged 35 to 55 with Graves disease.

V is TRBV14 and J is TRBJ2-2; D uncertain. Germline CDR1 SGHDN, CDR2 FVKESK. The CDR3 is 14 amino acids. Trimming shortened V by 1 base and J by 5 bases, and 8 bases separated the two germline ends. The CDR3 DNA reads TGTGCCAGCAGCCAAGGATGGCCGACCGGGGAGCTGTTTTTT. Encoded protein: CASSQGWPTGELFF.

At least ten counts were recorded for this clonotype. The chain recombines TRBV11-2 with TRBJ1-2, with D unresolved. Germline V lookup: CDR1 SGHAT, CDR2 FQNNGV. This CDR3 has 13 residues. The V gene lost 2 bases and the J gene lost 4 bases, with 8 bases spanning the gap. The chain's CDR3 is CASSLFGGYGYTF. As DNA, the CDR3 is TGTGCCAGCAGCTTATTTGGAGGCTATGGCTACACCTTC.

In this sample, this clonotype turned up a few times. The V call is TRBV29-1, the J call TRBJ2-1; 11 nucleotides align to TRBD2. The J segment lost 4 bases and the V segment lost 6 bases, leaving 8 bases of the junction unmatched. The germline V gene has CDR1 SQVTM and CDR2 ANQGSEA. The CDR3 is 15 residues long. The CDR3 region is CSVSSGGTVYNEQFF. CDR3 DNA sequence: TGCAGCGTCTCTAGCGGGGGGACCGTTTACAATGAGCAGTTCTTC.

This clonotype was detected many times. DNA for the CDR3: TGTGCCAGCAGCTTAGATCGAAAGGGACTCTACGAGCAGTACTTC. Protein: CASSLDRKGLYEQYF. The V call is TRBV11-1, the J call TRBJ2-7; D is perhaps TRBD2 (6 bases). There are 15 residues in the CDR3. Per the germline V gene, CDR1 is SGHAT and CDR2 is FQDESV (reference sequence). Trimming took 1 base from V and 3 from J, leaving 13 bases between them.

Ten or more counts support this clonotype. This chain joins TRBV14 and TRBJ2-3; maybe TRBD2 (6 bases). The V gene's germline CDR1 is SGHDN and CDR2 FVKESK. With 4 bases removed from V and 0 bases from J, the gap between germline ends came to 14 bases. The CDR3 consists of 16 residues. CDR3 coding DNA: TGTGCCAGCAGCCGGAGAACTAGCTACAGCACAGATACGCAGTATTTT. As protein: CASSRRTSYSTDTQYF.

A few counts support this clonotype. The rearrangement links TRBV7-3 to TRBJ2-1, with 10 nucleotides matching TRBD1. From germline, CDR1 is SGHTA and CDR2 FQGTGA. The CDR3 contains 15 residues. V shed 0 bases and J 6 bases; nucleotides not matched to a gene: 2. The CDR3: CASSLTGTGVNEQFF. In nucleotides, the CDR3 is TGTGCCAGCAGCTTAACCGGGACAGGGGTCAATGAGCAGTTCTTC. Supplemented by reference TRBV7-3 and TRBJ2-1, the full variable domain reads GAGVSQTPSNKVTEKGKYVELRCDPISGHTALYWYRQSLGQGPEFLIYFQGTGAADDSGLPNDRFFAVRPEGSVSTLKIQRTERGDSAVYLCASSLTGTGVNEQFFGPGTRLTVL.

This clonotype was recorded many times. CDR3 protein: CSASSSGGRTYNEQFF. In DNA form, the CDR3 reads TGCAGTGCTAGTTCGAGCGGGGGGCGGACGTACAATGAGCAGTTCTTC. This chain links TRBV20-1 with TRBJ2-1; 9 bases are shared with TRBD2. This CDR3 is 16 amino acids long. Germline CDR1 is DFQATT and CDR2 is SNEGSKA (reference sequence). The V gene end was trimmed by 3 bases and the J gene end by 4 bases; junction bases not matched to a gene: 10.

This clonotype has ten or more counts. The J gene is TRBJ1-5, the V gene TRBV6-2 or TRBV6-3; D gene uncertain. CDR1 is MNHEY, CDR2 SVGEGT, per germline. V was cut by 2 bases and J by 5 bases, with 10 bases left in between. The CDR3 is 14 residues long. The CDR3: CASSYDVGYQPQHF. The CDR3 DNA is TGTGCCAGCAGTTACGATGTAGGGTATCAGCCCCAGCATTTT.

This clonotype was seen ten or more times. Compared with germline, one end of the junction differs, possibly owing to a read error. V gene TRBV20-1 combines with J gene TRBJ2-7; 8 nucleotides agree with TRBD1. Germline V gene sequence: CDR1 DFQATT, CDR2 SNEGSKA (reference sequence). This CDR3 region has 14 residues. The CDR3, as DNA: TGCAGTGCCAGAGCCGGGACAGGATTCTACGAGCAGTACTTC. Amino acids: CSARAGTGFYEQYF.

This clonotype has ten or more counts. The chain is built from TRBV12-5 and TRBJ1-1; the D gene is possibly TRBD1 (6 bases). The V end lost 5 bases, the J end lost 4 bases, and 11 bases lay between the germline ends. Germline assignment: CDR1 LGHNT and CDR2 FRNRAP. The CDR3 is 13 amino acids. Written as DNA, the CDR3 is TGTGCTAGTGGTGACGGGGGGGCCACTGAAGCTTTCTTT. Translation: CASGDGGATEAFF.

Ten or more counts support this clonotype. The CDR3 spells CAWSRTRYGYTF. CDR3 DNA: TGTGCCTGGAGTCGAACCCGCTATGGCTACACCTTC. The chain has TRBV30 and TRBJ1-2, with D unclear. The CDR3 runs to 12 residues. Germline V gene sequence: CDR1 GTSNPN, CDR2 SVGIG (reference sequence). The V end was cut by 2 bases, the J end by 4 bases, with 8 bases between. Full variable domain (missing parts from reference TRBV30 and TRBJ1-2): SQTIHQWPATLVQPVGSPLSLECTVEGTSNPNLYWYRQAAGRGLQLLFYSVGIGQISSEVPQNLSASRPQDRQFILSSKKLLLSDSGFYLCAWSRTRYGYTFGSGTRLTVV.

This clonotype came up many times. The V call is TRBV5-5, the J call TRBJ2-5; D remains unclear. The germline V gene encodes CDR1 SGHKS and CDR2 YYEKEE (reference sequence). The V end was cut by 4 bases, the J end by 5 bases, with 12 bases between. The length of the CDR3 is 13 residues. The CDR3 loop reads CASSATRLETQYF. The CDR3 DNA reads TGTGCCAGCAGCGCAACCCGACTTGAGACCCAGTACTTC.

This clonotype was counted ten times or more. V usage is TRBV28 and J usage is TRBJ2-1; possible D gene TRBD2, 7 bases. CDR1 is MDHEN and CDR2 is SYDVKM in the germline V gene. The CDR3 sequence is 14 residues long. The V gene lost 8 bases and the J gene lost 8 bases, with 19 bases spanning the gap. CDR3 nucleotide sequence: TGTGCCAGCCACGCGGGGGCCCCTCTCGATGAGCAGTTCTTC. Translating it yields CASHAGAPLDEQFF.

This clonotype has at least ten counts. This chain joins TRBV5-1 and TRBJ2-5; 12 bases map to TRBD2. CDR1 and CDR2 (germline): SGHRS, YFSETQ. V lost 1 base, J lost 4 bases, and 2 bases stayed unmatched. This CDR3 is built from 15 residues. CDR3 sequence: CASSLTSGGTETQYF. The CDR3 DNA reads as TGCGCCAGCAGCTTGACTAGCGGGGGGACAGAGACCCAGTACTTC.

This clonotype was detected many times. The chain links TRBV2 to TRBJ2-1, with D perhaps TRBD1 or TRBD2 (5 bases each). This CDR3 is 14 amino acids long. Trimming removed 0 bases at V and 10 bases at J, with 13 bases between. Germline CDR1 SNHLY, CDR2 FYNNEI. The CDR3 spells CASSEATGTQEQFF. The CDR3, as DNA: TGTGCCAGCAGTGAAGCGACCGGGACCCAAGAGCAGTTCTTC. Based on the CDR3 plus reference TRBV2 and TRBJ2-1, the full variable domain is EPEVTQTPSHQVTQMGQEVILRCVPISNHLYFYWYRQILGQKVEFLVSFYNNEISEKSEIFDDQFSVERPDGSNFTLKIRSTKLEDSAMYFCASSEATGTQEQFFGPGTRLTVL.

With regard to this clonotype: The germline gene is not matched at one end of the junction; a read error may be the cause. V usage is TRBV19 and J usage is TRBJ2-3; D gene uncertain. The CDR3 runs to 14 residues. Germline values: CDR1 LNHDA, CDR2 SQIVND (reference sequence). The CDR3 loop is CASRIDSSTDTQYF. CDR3 sequence (DNA): TGTGCCAGTAGAATAGACTCTAGCACAGATACGCAGTATTTT.

The chain is built from TRBV5-1 and TRBJ1-4, with D possibly matching TRBD1 (5 bases). Germline V CDR1 and CDR2: SGHRS, YFSETQ. The CDR3 totals 16 residues. V was clipped by 0 bases and J by 8 bases, with 17 bases between them. CDR3 in DNA: TGCGCCAGCAGCTTGGATACTCAGGGCGAAGGGGAAAAACTGTTTTTT. Its protein product is CASSLDTQGEGEKLFF.

This clonotype was found a few times. The chain has TRBV2 and TRBJ1-6; D is perhaps TRBD1 (6 bases). Trimming took 0 bases from V and 8 from J, leaving 14 bases between them. CDR3 size: 16 residues. Germline V lookup: CDR1 SNHLY, CDR2 FYNNEI. In DNA form, the CDR3 reads TGTGCCAGCAGTGAAGCATACAGGGAAATAGATTCACCCCTCCACTTT. Translating gives CASSEAYREIDSPLHF. Full variable domain (missing parts from reference TRBV2 and TRBJ1-6): EPEVTQTPSHQVTQMGQEVILRCVPISNHLYFYWYRQILGQKVEFLVSFYNNEISEKSEIFDDQFSVERPDGSNFTLKIRSTKLEDSAMYFCASSEAYREIDSPLHFGNGTRLTVT.

This clonotype came up many times. The chain has TRBV24-1 and TRBJ1-3; 7 bases agree with TRBD1. V shed 2 bases and J 0 bases; nucleotides not matched to a gene: 12. The length of the CDR3 is 19 residues. Looked up from germline, CDR1 is KGHDR and CDR2 is SFDVKD. Written as DNA, the CDR3 is TGTGCCACCAGTGATTCAGCAAAGGGGACAGCCTTCTCTGGAAACACCATATATTTT. Its protein product is CATSDSAKGTAFSGNTIYF.

This clonotype was recorded many times. The chain joins TRBV29-1 to TRBJ2-3, with D unclear. Deletions cut 0 bases from V and 4 bases from J, with 2 bases between. There are 11 residues in the CDR3. CDR1 is SQVTM and CDR2 is ANQGSEA in the germline V gene. CDR3 region: CSVEDPDTQYF. CDR3 bases: TGCAGCGTTGAAGACCCAGATACGCAGTATTTT.